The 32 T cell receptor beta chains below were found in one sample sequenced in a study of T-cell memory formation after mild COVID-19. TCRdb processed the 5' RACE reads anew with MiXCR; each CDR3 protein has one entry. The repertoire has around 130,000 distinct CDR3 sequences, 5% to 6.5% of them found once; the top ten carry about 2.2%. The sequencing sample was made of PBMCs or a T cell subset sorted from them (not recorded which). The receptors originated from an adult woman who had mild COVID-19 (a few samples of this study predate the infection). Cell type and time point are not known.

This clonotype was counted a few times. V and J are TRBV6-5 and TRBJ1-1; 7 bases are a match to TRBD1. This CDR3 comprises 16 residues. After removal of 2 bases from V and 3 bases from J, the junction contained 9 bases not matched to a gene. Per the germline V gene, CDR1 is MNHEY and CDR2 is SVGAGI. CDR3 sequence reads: CASSYGGTDLYTEAFF. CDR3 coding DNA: TGTGCCAGCAGTTACGGAGGGACAGATCTCTACACTGAAGCTTTCTTT.

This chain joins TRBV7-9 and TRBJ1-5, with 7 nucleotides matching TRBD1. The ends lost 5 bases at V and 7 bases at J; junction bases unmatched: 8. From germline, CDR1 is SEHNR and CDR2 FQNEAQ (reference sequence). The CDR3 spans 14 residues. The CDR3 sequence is CASSRTGQKQPQHF. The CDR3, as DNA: TGTGCCAGCAGCCGGACAGGCCAAAAACAGCCCCAGCATTTT.

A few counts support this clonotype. The CDR3 DNA reads as TGTGCCAGCAGTCCATCAGGGACCACCCTCAAAGGCTACACCTTC. Encoded protein: CASSPSGTTLKGYTF. J is TRBJ1-2 and V is TRBV12-3 or TRBV12-4, with D maybe TRBD1 (5 bases). CDR3 length equals 15 residues. Trimming took 5 bases from V and 8 from J, leaving 21 bases between them.

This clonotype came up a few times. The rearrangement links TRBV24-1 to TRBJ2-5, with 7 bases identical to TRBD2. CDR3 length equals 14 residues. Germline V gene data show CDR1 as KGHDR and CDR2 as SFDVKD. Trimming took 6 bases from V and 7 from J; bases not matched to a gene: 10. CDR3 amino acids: CATSLGVAGGTQYF. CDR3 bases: TGTGCCACCAGTCTAGGAGTAGCGGGCGGGACCCAGTACTTC.

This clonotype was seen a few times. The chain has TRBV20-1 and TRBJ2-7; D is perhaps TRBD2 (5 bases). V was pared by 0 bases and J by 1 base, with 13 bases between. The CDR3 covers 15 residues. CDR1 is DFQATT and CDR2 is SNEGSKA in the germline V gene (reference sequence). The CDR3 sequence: CSARDAGILSYEQYF. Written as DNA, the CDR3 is TGCAGTGCTAGAGATGCGGGCATCCTATCCTACGAGCAGTACTTC.

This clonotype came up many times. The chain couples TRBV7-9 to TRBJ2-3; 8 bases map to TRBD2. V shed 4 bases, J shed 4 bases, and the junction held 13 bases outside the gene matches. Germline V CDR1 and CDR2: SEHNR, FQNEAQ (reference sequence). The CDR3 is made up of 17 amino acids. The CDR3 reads CASSSWGGAGGPDTQYF. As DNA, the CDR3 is TGTGCCAGCAGCTCGTGGGGCGGCGCGGGAGGCCCAGATACGCAGTATTTT.

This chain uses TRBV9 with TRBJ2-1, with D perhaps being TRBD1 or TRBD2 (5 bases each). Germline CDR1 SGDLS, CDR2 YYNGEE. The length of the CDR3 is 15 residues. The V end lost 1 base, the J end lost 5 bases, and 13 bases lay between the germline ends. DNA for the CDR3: TGTGCCAGCAGCGTACTCGGGCAGGGACACAATGAGCAGTTCTTC. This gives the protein CASSVLGQGHNEQFF.

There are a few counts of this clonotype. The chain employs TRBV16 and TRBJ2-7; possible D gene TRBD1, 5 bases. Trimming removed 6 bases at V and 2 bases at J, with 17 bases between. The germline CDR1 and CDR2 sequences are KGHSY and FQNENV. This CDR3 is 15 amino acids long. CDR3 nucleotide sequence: TGTGCCAGCAGAGAAACTCAGGGTGGGGCCTACGAGCAGTACTTC. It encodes CASRETQGGAYEQYF.

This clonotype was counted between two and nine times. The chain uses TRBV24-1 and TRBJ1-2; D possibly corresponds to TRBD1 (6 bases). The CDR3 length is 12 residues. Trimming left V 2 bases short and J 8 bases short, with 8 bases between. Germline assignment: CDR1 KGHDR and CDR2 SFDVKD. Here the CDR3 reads CATSDSGEGYTF. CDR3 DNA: TGTGCCACCAGTGATTCAGGGGAAGGCTACACCTTC.

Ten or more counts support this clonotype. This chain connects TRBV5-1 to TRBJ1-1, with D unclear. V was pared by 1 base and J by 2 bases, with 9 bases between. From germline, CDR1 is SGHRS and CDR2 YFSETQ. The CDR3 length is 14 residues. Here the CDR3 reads CASSLLTDNTEAFF. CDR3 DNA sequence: TGCGCCAGCAGCTTGTTAACGGATAACACTGAAGCTTTCTTT.

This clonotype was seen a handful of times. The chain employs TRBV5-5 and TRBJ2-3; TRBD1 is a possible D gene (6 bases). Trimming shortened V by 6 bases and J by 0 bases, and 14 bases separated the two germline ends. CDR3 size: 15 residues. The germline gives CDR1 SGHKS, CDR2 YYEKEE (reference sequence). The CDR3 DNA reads TGTGCCAGCACCTTTAGGGGGTTAAGCACAGATACGCAGTATTTT. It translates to CASTFRGLSTDTQYF. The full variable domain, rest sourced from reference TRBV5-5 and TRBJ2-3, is DAGVTQSPTHLIKTRGQQVTLRCSPISGHKSVSWYQQVLGQGPQFIFQYYEKEERGRGNFPDRFSARQFPNYSSELNVNALLLGDSALYLCASTFRGLSTDTQYFGPGTRLTVL.

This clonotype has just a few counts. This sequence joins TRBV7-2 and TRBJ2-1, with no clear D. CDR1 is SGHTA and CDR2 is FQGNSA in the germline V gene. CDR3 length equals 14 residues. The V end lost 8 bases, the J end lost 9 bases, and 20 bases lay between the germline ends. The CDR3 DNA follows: TGTGCCAGCTCCCACCGGCGACGACCGGGTGAGCAGTTCTTC. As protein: CASSHRRRPGEQFF.

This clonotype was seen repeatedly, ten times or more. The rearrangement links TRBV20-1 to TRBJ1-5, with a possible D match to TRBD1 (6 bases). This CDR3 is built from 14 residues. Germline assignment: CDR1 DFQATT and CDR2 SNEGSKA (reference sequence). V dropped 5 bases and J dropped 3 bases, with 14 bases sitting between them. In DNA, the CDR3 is TGCAGTGCTTGGGGAGGGGGATACAATCAGCCCCAGCATTTT. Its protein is CSAWGGGYNQPQHF.

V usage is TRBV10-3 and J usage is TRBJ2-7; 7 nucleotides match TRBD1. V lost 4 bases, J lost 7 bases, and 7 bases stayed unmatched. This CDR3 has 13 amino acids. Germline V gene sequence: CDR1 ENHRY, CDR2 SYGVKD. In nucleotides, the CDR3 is TGTGCCATCAGTGGTGAGGGGGCGCTGGAGCAGTACTTC. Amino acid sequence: CAISGEGALEQYF.

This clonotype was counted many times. CDR3 in DNA: TGTGCCACCAGCCACAGGGGGCCGAACTATGGCTACACCTTC. Translated, it gives CATSHRGPNYGYTF. The V gene is TRBV15, the J gene TRBJ1-2; the match to TRBD1 covers 9 bases. The CDR3 sequence is 14 residues long. V trimming: 5 bases; J trimming: 2 bases; junction bases outside the gene matches: 3. The germline V gene encodes CDR1 LNHNV and CDR2 YYDKDF (reference sequence).

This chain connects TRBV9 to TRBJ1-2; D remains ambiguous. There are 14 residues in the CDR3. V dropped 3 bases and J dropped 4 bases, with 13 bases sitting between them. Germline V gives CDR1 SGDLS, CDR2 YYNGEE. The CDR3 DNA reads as TGTGCCAGCAGCGAGACCGGGATGACCTATGGCTACACCTTC. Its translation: CASSETGMTYGYTF.

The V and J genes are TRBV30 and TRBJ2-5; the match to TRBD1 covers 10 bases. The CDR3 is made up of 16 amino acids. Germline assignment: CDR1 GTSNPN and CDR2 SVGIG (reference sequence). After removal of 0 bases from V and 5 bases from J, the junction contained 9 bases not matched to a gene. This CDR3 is CAWSVRSTGGRETQYF. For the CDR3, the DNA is TGTGCCTGGAGTGTAAGGTCGACAGGGGGCCGGGAGACCCAGTACTTC.

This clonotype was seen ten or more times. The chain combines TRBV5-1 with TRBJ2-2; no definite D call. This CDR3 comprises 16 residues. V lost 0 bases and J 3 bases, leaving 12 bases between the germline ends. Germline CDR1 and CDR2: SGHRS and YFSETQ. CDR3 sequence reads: CASSLGGNWDTGELFF. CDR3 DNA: TGCGCCAGCAGCTTGGGAGGCAACTGGGACACCGGGGAGCTGTTTTTT.

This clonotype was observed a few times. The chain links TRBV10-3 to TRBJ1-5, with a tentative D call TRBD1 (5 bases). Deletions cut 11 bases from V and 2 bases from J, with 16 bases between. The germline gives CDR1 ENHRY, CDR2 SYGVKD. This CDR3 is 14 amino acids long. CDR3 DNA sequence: TGTGCCGCCTCAGGGATGGGAGGCAATCAGCCCCAGCATTTT. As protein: CAASGMGGNQPQHF.

The CDR3 nucleotides read TGTGCCAGCAGCCACGATACGGGAAACTCCGAGCAGTACTTC. Protein: CASSHDTGNSEQYF. V and J are TRBV3-1 and TRBJ2-7, with D possibly matching TRBD2 (5 bases). CDR1 is LGHDT and CDR2 is YNNKEL in the germline V gene (reference sequence). The CDR3 is made up of 14 amino acids. V dropped 3 bases and J dropped 6 bases, with 15 bases sitting between them.

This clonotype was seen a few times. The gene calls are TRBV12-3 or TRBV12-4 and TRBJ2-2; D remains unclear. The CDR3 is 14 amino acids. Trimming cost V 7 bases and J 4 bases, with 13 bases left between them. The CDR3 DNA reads TGTGCCAGCATCTCAATCTCGGCCACCGGGGAGCTGTTTTTT. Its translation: CASISISATGELFF.

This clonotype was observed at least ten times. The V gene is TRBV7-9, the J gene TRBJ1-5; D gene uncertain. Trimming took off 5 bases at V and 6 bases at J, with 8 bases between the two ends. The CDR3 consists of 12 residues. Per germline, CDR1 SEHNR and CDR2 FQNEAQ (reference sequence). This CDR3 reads CASSTNGQPQHF. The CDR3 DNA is TGTGCCAGCAGCACTAACGGTCAGCCCCAGCATTTT. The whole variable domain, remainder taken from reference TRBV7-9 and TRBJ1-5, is DTGVSQNPRHKITKRGQNVTFRCDPISEHNRLYWYRQTLGQGPEFLTYFQNEAQLEKSRLLSDRFSAERPKGSFSTLEIQRTEQGDSAMYLCASSTNGQPQHFGDGTRLSIL.

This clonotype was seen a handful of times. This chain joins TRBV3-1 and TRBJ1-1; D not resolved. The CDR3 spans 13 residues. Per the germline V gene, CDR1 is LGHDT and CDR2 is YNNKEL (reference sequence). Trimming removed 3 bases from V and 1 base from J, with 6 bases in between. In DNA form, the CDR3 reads TGTGCCAGCAGCCATACAGAGAACACTGAAGCTTTCTTT. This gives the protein CASSHTENTEAFF.

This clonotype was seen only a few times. DNA of the CDR3: TGCGCCAGCAGCCCAGGTGCGGCAGAGACCTCCTACGAGCAGTACTTC. It translates to CASSPGAAETSYEQYF. This rearrangement joins TRBV5-1 to TRBJ2-7; D is undetermined. The CDR3 runs 16 residues. Germline loops: CDR1 SGHRS, CDR2 YFSETQ. V shed 4 bases and J shed 0 bases, with 17 bases lying between them.

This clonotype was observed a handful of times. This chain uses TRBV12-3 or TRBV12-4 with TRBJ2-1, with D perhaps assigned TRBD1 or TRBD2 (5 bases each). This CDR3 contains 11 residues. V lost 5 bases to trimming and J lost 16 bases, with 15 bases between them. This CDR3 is CASSLPGRIFF. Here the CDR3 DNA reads TGTGCCAGCAGTCTACCGGGACGGATCTTCTTC.

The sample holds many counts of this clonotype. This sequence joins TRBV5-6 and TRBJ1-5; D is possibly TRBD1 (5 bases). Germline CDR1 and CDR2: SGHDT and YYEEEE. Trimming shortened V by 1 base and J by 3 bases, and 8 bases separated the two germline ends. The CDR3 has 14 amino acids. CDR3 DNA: TGTGCCAGCAGCTTGCAGGGTATCAATCAGCCCCAGCATTTT. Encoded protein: CASSLQGINQPQHF. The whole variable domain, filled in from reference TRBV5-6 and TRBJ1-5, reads DAGVTQSPTHLIKTRGQQVTLRCSPKSGHDTVSWYQQALGQGPQFIFQYYEEEERQRGNFPDRFSGHQFPNYSSELNVNALLLGDSALYLCASSLQGINQPQHFGDGTRLSIL.

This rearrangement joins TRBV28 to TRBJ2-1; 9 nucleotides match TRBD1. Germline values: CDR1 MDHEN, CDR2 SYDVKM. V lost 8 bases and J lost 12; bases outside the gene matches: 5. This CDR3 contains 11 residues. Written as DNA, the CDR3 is TGTGCCAGCTCGGACAGGGGTAGGCAGTTCTTC. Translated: CASSDRGRQFF.

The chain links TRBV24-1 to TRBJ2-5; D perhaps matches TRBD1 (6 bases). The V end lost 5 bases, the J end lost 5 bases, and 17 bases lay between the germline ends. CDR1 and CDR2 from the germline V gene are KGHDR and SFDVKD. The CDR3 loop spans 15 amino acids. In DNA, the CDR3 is TGTGCCACCAGTGCGCGATTCAGGGGCGACGAGACCCAGTACTTC. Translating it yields CATSARFRGDETQYF.

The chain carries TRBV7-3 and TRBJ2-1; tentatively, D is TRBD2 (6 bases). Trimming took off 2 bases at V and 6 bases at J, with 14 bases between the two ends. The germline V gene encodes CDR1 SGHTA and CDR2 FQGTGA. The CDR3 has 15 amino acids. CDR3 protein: CASSLGGEKANEQFF. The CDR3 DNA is TGTGCCAGCAGCTTAGGAGGGGAGAAGGCCAATGAGCAGTTCTTC.

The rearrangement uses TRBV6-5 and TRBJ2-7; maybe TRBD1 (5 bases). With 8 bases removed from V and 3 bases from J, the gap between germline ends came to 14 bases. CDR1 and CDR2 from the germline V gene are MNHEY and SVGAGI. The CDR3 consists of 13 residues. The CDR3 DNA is TGTGCCAGCCAAAAAAGGGGATACTACGAGCAGTACTTC. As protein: CASQKRGYYEQYF.

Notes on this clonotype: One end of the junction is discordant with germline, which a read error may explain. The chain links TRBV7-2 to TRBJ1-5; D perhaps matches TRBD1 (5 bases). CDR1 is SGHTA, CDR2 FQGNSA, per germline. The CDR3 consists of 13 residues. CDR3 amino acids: CASSLRGNHPQHF. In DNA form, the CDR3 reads TGTGCCAGCAGCTTAAGGGGCAATCATCCCCAGCATTTT. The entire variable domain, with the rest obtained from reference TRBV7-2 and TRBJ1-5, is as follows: GAGVSQSPSNKVTEKGKDVELRCDPISGHTALYWYRQSLGQGLEFLIYFQGNSAPDKSGLPSDRFSAERTGGSVSTLTIQRTQQEDSAVYLCASSLRGNHPQHFGDGTRLSIL.

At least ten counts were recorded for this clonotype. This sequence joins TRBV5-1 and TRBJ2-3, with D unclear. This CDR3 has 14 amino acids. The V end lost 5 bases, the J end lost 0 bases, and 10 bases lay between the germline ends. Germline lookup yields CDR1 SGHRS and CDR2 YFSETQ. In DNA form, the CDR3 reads TGCGCCAGCAGTTCTCGTACTAGCACAGATACGCAGTATTTT. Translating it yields CASSSRTSTDTQYF.